The 23 T cell receptor beta chains below come from one sample, sequenced in a study of response to subunit inactivated influenza vaccine. Each CDR3 protein is one row after TCRdb ran MiXCR on the RT-PCR reads. The sample shows about 700,000 distinct CDR3 sequences, about 14% of them seen only once. This specimen consisted of PBMCs from blood, obtained roughly 2 weeks before vaccination. These receptors were obtained from a middle-aged man who received an inactivated influenza vaccine.

There are many counts of this clonotype. CDR3 sequence: CASSVLSWWAGRSSTGELFF. The CDR3 nucleotides read TGTGCCAGCAGTGTTCTTTCCTGGTGGGCAGGCCGGTCGAGCACCGGGGAGCTGTTTTTT. This chain links TRBV12-3 or TRBV12-4 with TRBJ2-2; D is unresolved. The length of the CDR3 is 20 residues. Deletions cut 5 bases from V and 4 bases from J, with 29 bases between.

This clonotype was detected only a few times. The genes are TRBV6-2 or TRBV6-3 and TRBJ2-1; the D gene is possibly TRBD2 (6 bases). Germline CDR1 MNHEY, CDR2 SVGEGT. The V and J ends lost 6 bases and 0 bases respectively, with 15 bases between them. There are 16 residues in the CDR3. The CDR3, as DNA: TGTGCCAGCAGCACCAGGACTAAGAGCTCCTACAATGAGCAGTTCTTC. As protein: CASSTRTKSSYNEQFF.

The sample holds a few counts of this clonotype. J is TRBJ2-6 and V is TRBV20-1; D remains ambiguous. Germline CDR1 and CDR2: DFQATT and SNEGSKA (reference sequence). The CDR3 runs 14 residues. The germline V and J ends were trimmed by 4 bases and 0 bases, with 7 bases remaining between them. The CDR3 region is CSAIGVSGANVLTF. The CDR3 nucleotides are TGCAGTGCTATCGGAGTCTCTGGGGCCAACGTCCTGACTTTC.

This chain links TRBV4-2 with TRBJ2-7; 15 bases are shared with TRBD2. Germline V gene sequence: CDR1 LGHNA, CDR2 YNFKEQ. The J segment lost 0 bases and the V segment lost 3 bases, leaving 12 bases of the junction unmatched. The CDR3 covers 20 residues. CDR3 amino acids: CASSHALTGTSGGFSYEQYF. In DNA form, the CDR3 reads TGTGCCAGCAGCCACGCCCTTACCGGGACTAGCGGGGGGTTCTCCTACGAGCAGTACTTC.

This clonotype was counted a few times. The chain employs TRBV10-1 and TRBJ1-1; D is unresolved. Trimming pared 2 bases from V and 3 bases from J, leaving 4 bases between. The germline gives CDR1 WNHNN, CDR2 SYGVQD (reference sequence). CDR3 length equals 12 residues. The CDR3 protein is CASSETYTEAFF. The CDR3 nucleotides are TGCGCCAGCAGTGAGACCTACACTGAAGCTTTCTTT.

This chain uses TRBV11-2 with TRBJ2-3, with TRBD1 identical over 10 bases. Germline loops: CDR1 SGHAT, CDR2 FQNNGV. The length of the CDR3 is 16 residues. V trimming: 0 bases; J trimming: 6 bases; junction bases outside the gene matches: 6. The CDR3 coding sequence is TGTGCCAGCAGCTTAGACCGGACAGGGGGGTGGGATACGCAGTATTTT. Encoded protein: CASSLDRTGGWDTQYF.

The V and J genes are TRBV6-1 and TRBJ1-2, with D unclear. The CDR3 runs 14 residues. V gave up 0 bases and J gave up 4 bases, with 9 bases separating them. Germline V gene sequence: CDR1 MNHNS, CDR2 SASEGT. As DNA, the CDR3 is TGTGCCAGCAGTGAAGCGCCAGGTAGCTATGGCTACACCTTC. This gives the protein CASSEAPGSYGYTF.

This clonotype appeared a few times. The rearrangement joins TRBV20-1 to TRBJ2-3; maybe TRBD2 (5 bases). The V and J ends lost 6 bases and 7 bases respectively, with 14 bases between them. The CDR3 is made up of 12 amino acids. Germline CDR1 reads DFQATT; CDR2 reads SNEGSKA (reference sequence). The chain's CDR3 is CSARWRGNTQYF. CDR3 nucleotides: TGCAGTGCAAGGTGGAGAGGGAATACGCAGTATTTT.

This clonotype has only a few counts. The chain couples TRBV4-3 to TRBJ2-1; unclear D gene. The germline CDR1 and CDR2 sequences are LGHNA and YSLEER. The V and J ends lost 0 bases and 0 bases respectively, with 12 bases between them. CDR3 length: 17 amino acids. CDR3 coding DNA: TGCGCCAGCAGCCAAGAAAGGCGAGATAGCTCCTACAATGAGCAGTTCTTC. This sequence encodes CASSQERRDSSYNEQFF.

In its sample, this clonotype was seen many times. The chain is built from TRBV12-5 and TRBJ2-2, with D hard to call. Per the germline V gene, CDR1 is LGHNT and CDR2 is FRNRAP. The CDR3 consists of 12 residues. V shed 6 bases and J shed 8 bases, with 10 bases lying between them. This CDR3 is CASGDLSGELFF. The CDR3 DNA sequence: TGTGCTAGTGGCGACTTGTCGGGGGAGCTGTTTTTT. The complete variable domain, with remaining parts taken from reference TRBV12-5 and TRBJ2-2, reads DARVTQTPRHKVTEMGQEVTMRCQPILGHNTVFWYRQTMMQGLELLAYFRNRAPLDDSGMPKDRFSAEMPDATLATLKIQPSEPRDSAVYFCASGDLSGELFFGEGSRLTVL.

This clonotype showed up just a few times. V gene TRBV20-1 combines with J gene TRBJ1-6; D is possibly TRBD1 (5 bases). Germline V gene sequence: CDR1 DFQATT, CDR2 SNEGSKA (reference sequence). The CDR3 is made up of 11 amino acids. Written as DNA, the CDR3 is TGCCAAGCTGGGGGGAATTCACCCCTCCACTTT. It encodes CQAGGNSPLHF.

This clonotype was seen only a few times. The V call is TRBV29-1, the J call TRBJ2-3; D remains ambiguous. The V gene lost 4 bases and the J gene lost 2 bases, with 13 bases spanning the gap. The length of the CDR3 is 14 residues. Per the germline V gene, CDR1 is SQVTM and CDR2 is ANQGSEA. CDR3 residues: CSVAGPQNTDTQYF. In DNA form, the CDR3 reads TGCAGCGTTGCCGGGCCTCAAAACACAGATACGCAGTATTTT.

V usage is TRBV3-1 and J usage is TRBJ2-1; D is unclear. From germline, CDR1 is LGHDT and CDR2 YNNKEL (reference sequence). The V end lost 11 bases, the J end lost 9 bases, and 23 bases lay between the germline ends. This CDR3 region has 14 residues. The CDR3 spells CASTPGSVPGEQFF. For the CDR3, the DNA is TGTGCCTCGACTCCCGGTAGTGTTCCTGGTGAGCAGTTCTTC.

The chain recombines TRBV6-2 or TRBV6-3 with TRBJ2-7; 8 bases match TRBD1. Germline trimming cut 6 bases from V and 1 base from J; bases unmatched to any gene: 11. The CDR3 is 16 amino acids. Germline loops: CDR1 MNHEY, CDR2 SVGEGT. This chain's CDR3 is CASRSGGSKISYEQYF. The CDR3 coding sequence is TGTGCCAGCAGATCAGGGGGCAGTAAGATATCCTACGAGCAGTACTTC.

This clonotype was found a few times. The genes are TRBV27 and TRBJ1-4, with D maybe TRBD1 (5 bases). The CDR3 spans 15 residues. The V end lost 3 bases, the J end lost 0 bases, and 8 bases lay between the germline ends. Germline V lookup: CDR1 MNHEY, CDR2 SMNVEV (reference sequence). The CDR3 loop is CASSFGTATNEKLFF. In nucleotides, the CDR3 is TGTGCCAGCAGTTTCGGGACTGCAACTAATGAAAAACTGTTTTTT.

Concerning this clonotype itself: This sequence may be a read error, since a much larger clone differs from it by one base. The V and J genes are TRBV5-1 and TRBJ1-3; tentatively, D is TRBD1 (5 bases). This CDR3 spans 15 amino acids. Deletions cut 0 bases from V and 4 bases from J, with 11 bases between. Germline V lookup: CDR1 SGHRS, CDR2 YFSETQ. CDR3 sequence (DNA): TGCGCCAGCAGCTTGGGGACGGGGCACGGAAACACCATATATTTT. It is translated as CASSLGTGHGNTIYF.

This clonotype was seen only a few times. V usage is TRBV6-5 and J usage is TRBJ2-7; 9 bases match TRBD2. CDR1 is MNHEY, CDR2 SVGAGI, per germline. V shed 4 bases and J 4 bases; nucleotides not matched to a gene: 8. The CDR3 length is 15 residues. The CDR3 here is CASSSPVGLAYEQYF. For the CDR3, the DNA is TGTGCCAGCAGTTCGCCCGTGGGACTAGCTTACGAGCAGTACTTC.

V is TRBV25-1 and J is TRBJ1-3; the match to TRBD1 covers 8 bases. Germline V gene sequence: CDR1 MGHDK, CDR2 SYGVNS. The CDR3 spans 15 residues. The J segment lost 9 bases and the V segment lost 3 bases, leaving 10 bases of the junction unmatched. Written as DNA, the CDR3 is TGTGCCAGCAGTGACCAACAGGGGGTCGCGGGCACCATATATTTT. It encodes CASSDQQGVAGTIYF.

V and J are TRBV12-3 or TRBV12-4 and TRBJ1-5; 7 bases fit TRBD1. This CDR3 region has 12 residues. The junction had 9 bases not matched to a gene; V was cut back by 6 bases and J by 13 bases. Here the CDR3 reads CASSYLGDSQHF. The CDR3 nucleotides are TGTGCCAGCAGCTACTTAGGGGACAGTCAGCATTTT.

This clonotype was found many times. The CDR3 DNA is TGTGCCAGCAGTACTTCTTTGGGCGCGGAAAGGAATTCACCCCTCCACTTT. It is translated as CASSTSLGAERNSPLHF. The chain couples TRBV12-3 or TRBV12-4 to TRBJ1-6; no clear D. The CDR3 runs to 17 residues. V gave up 5 bases and J gave up 7 bases, with 21 bases separating them.

The chain employs TRBV5-1 and TRBJ2-1; D is tentatively TRBD1 or TRBD2 (5 bases each). This CDR3 spans 14 amino acids. CDR1 SGHRS and CDR2 YFSETQ come from the germline V gene. V shed 5 bases and J shed 7 bases, with 16 bases lying between them. CDR3 nucleotides: TGCGCCAGCAGTGGCCGGGGACGCGGGAATGAGCAGTTCTTC. It yields the protein CASSGRGRGNEQFF.

This clonotype has only a few counts. This rearrangement joins TRBV20-1 to TRBJ2-7; unclear D gene. The CDR3 has 15 amino acids. V dropped 1 base and J dropped 0 bases, with 13 bases sitting between them. The V gene's germline CDR1 is DFQATT and CDR2 SNEGSKA (reference sequence). The CDR3, as DNA: TGCAGTGCTAGAGCCCCCCCCTTGAGCTCCTACGAGCAGTACTTC. Protein sequence: CSARAPPLSSYEQYF.

This clonotype was seen a few times. J is TRBJ2-1 and V is TRBV3-1; D uncertain. Trimming took off 1 base at V and 6 bases at J, with 13 bases between the two ends. The CDR3 has 15 amino acids. CDR1 is LGHDT, CDR2 YNNKEL, per germline (reference sequence). Here the CDR3 DNA reads TGTGCCAGCAGCCAAGGAACAGTATCCCCCAATGAGCAGTTCTTC. It specifies CASSQGTVSPNEQFF.